This entry is about one T cell receptor beta chain. The antigen remains undetermined. Clones were sequenced by immunoSEQ multiplex PCR, and TCRdb holds only the in-frame ones, with some missing. The table includes fewer than 100,000 clones, around 80% detected once. The record originates from a study of OX40 agonist ivuxolimab in advanced cancers. Study summary: The dose of intravenous ivuxolimab that patients received every 2 weeks ranged from 0.01 to 10 mg/kg.

General study results and limits: Patients who responded partially at 0.1-3.0 mg/kg showed clonal expansion ranking among the lowest.

This CDR3 contains 12 residues. Trimming cost V 7 bases and J 4 bases, with 11 bases left between them. Germline V gene lookup returns CDR1 MDHEN and CDR2 SYDVKM. Specimen: CD4+ or CD8+ T cells sorted from blood, collected in a trial of the OX40 agonist ivuxolimab. J is TRBJ2-7 and V is TRBV28; D not resolved. This TCR was sampled from an adult with an advanced solid tumor such as melanoma, head and neck, liver or kidney cancer. The CDR3: CASTSTPYEQYF. In DNA, the CDR3 is TGTGCCAGCACCTCCACTCCTTACGAGCAGTACTTC.